This record covers a single T cell receptor beta chain. Its binding antigen is unknown. No base quality information exists; no much larger clone differs at one position. Enrolling through a virtual design, the prospective study's participants ranged in age from roughly 18 to 95 years and lived across about two dozen United States geographic areas. In the prospective study, participants were assigned to cohorts based on the clinical history participants reported in a screening survey and a study questionnaire. In the prospective study, whole blood, serum and a nasopharyngeal or oropharyngeal swab were collected from each participant by mobile phlebotomists. Additional blood draws and questionnaires over an approximately 2-month period could optionally be provided by prospective study participants. Before DNA extraction, prospective study blood samples were shipped either frozen or at room temperature.

The immunoSEQ Assay, a bias-controlled multiplex PCR, was used to amplify TCRbeta CDR3 regions from genomic DNA. Concerning the study's data processing: The number of nucleated cells in each sample was estimated from the amplification of reference gene primers within the assay. To quantify the absolute abundance of each unique TCRbeta CDR3 rearrangement, sequence reads were collapsed and filtered. For each sample, productive Simpson clonality was calculated by taking the square root of Simpson's diversity index across productive rearrangements. Held by TCRdb, this immuneACCESS table contains in-frame sequences only and omits some clones. Under half of the omission traces to an unresolved V gene where checked; the cause of the rest is unknown. Clone size and the V and J calls come from that table; the DNA yielded D and trimming. Across this sample there are 150,000 to 200,000 clones, with 65% to 85% seen only once. Of the sample, approximately 5.6% falls within the top ten clones.

CDR1 and CDR2 were assigned from the germline V gene (reference sequence) as GTSNPN and SVGIG. The CDR3 contains 15 residues, cysteine and phenylalanine counted. The kept DNA is CDR3 alone, 45 bases in frame from the first base. At the junction V is shortened by 1 base and J by 1 base, with 13 bases in between. The record originates from a study of blood T cell repertoires in COVID-19 (dated by TCRdb to 2018 to 2021). For context, the study as a whole: Samples from collaborators originated in the United States, Italy and Spain and spanned both the acute and convalescent phases of COVID-19. The material from the prospective study consisted of cDNA or gDNA derived from T cells, B-cell-depleted T cells, or PBMCs. The repertoires were released in a freely available public database meant as a resource for research on the immune response to SARS-CoV-2. Where available, HLA class I and class II types were taken from metadata supplied by the sample provider and were not determined by assay-based typing. Samples came from the ongoing ImmuneRACE study (first 160 participants) plus 1,254 subjects from 6 global collaborators. The sample metadata nearly always contained a de-identified subject ID, COVID-19 status, age in years and sex. Subjects who had been exposed to COVID-19, were actively infected with it, or had recovered from it provided the deeply sampled blood TCRbeta repertoires that made up the dataset.

The investigation overall reported the following: The amount of clinical and demographic metadata varied by source and participant and was provided uncurated.

The sample was PBMCs or T cells enriched from blood (not recorded which). The V gene is TRBV30 and the J gene is TRBJ1-1; a tentative D call is TRBD1 (5 bases match). The origin of this receptor is a woman in her 40s with acute COVID-19. The bases read TGTGCCTGGAGTGCGGGCAGACAGACGAACACTGAAGCTTTCTTT. The encoded protein is CAWSAGRQTNTEAFF.